This TCR beta chain was profiled in a study of T cell repertoires in cytomegalovirus infection. TCRdb fed the reads into MiXCR, producing one record per CDR3 protein. The table includes 200,000 or so distinct CDR3 sequences, about 40% detected once. The ends lost 4 bases at V and 6 bases at J; junction bases unmatched: 12. CDR3 length: 17 amino acids. The germline gives CDR1 MDHEN, CDR2 SYDVKM. This clonotype was seen only a few times. Its matching antigen is unknown. The TCR sequence derives from a human donor in good health (CMV status not recorded). Some clones in this sample may be carry-over from other donors' samples. Specimen: CD8+ T cells from cultured PBMCs, collected from culture after CMV antigen stimulation. The chain has TRBV28 and TRBJ2-2; 9 bases are shared with TRBD2. The CDR3: CASSYEGLAGSAGELFF. The CDR3 DNA sequence: TGTGCCAGCAGTTACGAGGGTCTAGCGGGATCGGCCGGGGAGCTGTTTTTT.